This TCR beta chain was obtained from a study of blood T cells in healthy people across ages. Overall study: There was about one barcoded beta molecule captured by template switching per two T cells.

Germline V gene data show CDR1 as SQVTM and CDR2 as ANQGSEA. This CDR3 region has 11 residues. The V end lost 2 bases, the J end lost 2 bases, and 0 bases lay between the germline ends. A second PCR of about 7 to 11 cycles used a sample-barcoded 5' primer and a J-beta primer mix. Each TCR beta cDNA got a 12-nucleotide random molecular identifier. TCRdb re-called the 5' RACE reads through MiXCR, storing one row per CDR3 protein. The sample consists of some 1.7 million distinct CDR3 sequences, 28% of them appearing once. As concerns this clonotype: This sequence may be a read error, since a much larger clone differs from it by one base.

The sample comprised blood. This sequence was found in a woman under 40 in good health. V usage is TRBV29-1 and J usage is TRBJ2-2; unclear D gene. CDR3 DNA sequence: TGCAGCGTTGAAAACACCGGGGAGCTGTTTTTT. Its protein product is CSVENTGELFF.